This is a list of T cell receptor beta chains from one sample in a study of OX40 agonist ivuxolimab in advanced cancers. Method: immunoSEQ multiplex PCR; TCRdb's copy keeps in-frame clones and lacks some. The sample lists 80,000 to 95,000 clones, about 91% occurring once. Sample: CD4+ or CD8+ T cells sorted from blood, taken in a trial of the OX40 agonist ivuxolimab. The receptors were gathered from an adult with an advanced solid tumor such as melanoma, head and neck, liver or kidney cancer. Both conserved end residues are part of each CDR3. D genes are given only for firm matches. The listing skips clone size in some rows; elsewhere it reads once, few, many or a size class.

j_call | clone_size | v_call | d_call | cdr3_nt | cdr3_aa
TRBJ2-1 | - | TRBV7-9 | TRBD2 | TGTGCCAGCAGCTTGGGACTAGCGGTATACAATGAGCAGTTCTTC | CASSLGLAVYNEQFF
TRBJ2-1 | - | TRBV5-1 | TRBD2 | TGCGCCAGCAGCTACCTACTAGCGGGAGTGTACAATGAGCAGTTCTTC | CASSYLLAGVYNEQFF
TRBJ2-2 | - | TRBV5-1 | - | TGCGCCAGCAGCGCAATGACAGGTACCGGGGAGCTGTTTTTT | CASSAMTGTGELFF
TRBJ2-7 | - | TRBV5-1 | - | TGCGCCAGCAGCTCTACCGGGACCACGGGCGAGCAGTACTTC | CASSSTGTTGEQYF
TRBJ2-7 | - | TRBV18 | - | TGTGCCAGCTCACCACCGAAAGGATTCTACGAGCAGTACTTC | CASSPPKGFYEQYF
TRBJ2-3 | once | TRBV19 | TRBD2 | TGTGCCAGTAGTATAGTAGGAGCGGGGGCGGAAACAGATACGCAGTATTTT | CASSIVGAGAETDTQYF
TRBJ1-4 | - | TRBV18 | TRBD1 | TGTGCCAGCTCACCGCAGGACAGGGTTGAAAAACTGTTTTTT | CASSPQDRVEKLFF
TRBJ2-1 | - | TRBV30 | - | TGTGCCTGGAGTGTTCTCAATGAGCAGTTCTTC | CAWSVLNEQFF
TRBJ1-1 | few | TRBV9 | - | TGTGCCAGCAGCGTAGTGCAGGAGCCTGAAGCTTTCTTT | CASSVVQEPEAFF
TRBJ2-7 | - | TRBV15 | - | TGTGCCACCAGCAGAGGGCAGGGGAGCTCCTACGAGCAGTACTTC | CATSRGQGSSYEQYF
TRBJ1-2 | - | TRBV5-4 | - | TGTGCCAGCAGATCGGGTGGTGACATCTATGGCTACACCTTC | CASRSGGDIYGYTF
TRBJ1-2 | - | TRBV18 | - | TGTGCCAGCTCACCACAGACGGTGGACTATGGCTACACCTTC | CASSPQTVDYGYTF
TRBJ2-5 | - | TRBV5-4 | TRBD1 | TGTGCCAGCAGAAGACAGGGCGAGGAGACCCAGTACTTC | CASRRQGEETQYF
TRBJ2-3 | - | TRBV25-1 | - | TGTGCCAGCATCTGGGGTGTACGGGCAGATACGCAGTATTTT | CASIWGVRADTQYF
TRBJ2-2 | - | TRBV2 | TRBD2 | TGTGCCAGCGGACAGGGACTAGCGGTAGTTCCCGGGGAGCTGTTTTTT | CASGQGLAVVPGELFF
TRBJ1-1 | - | TRBV5-1 | TRBD1 | TGCGCCAGCAGCTTCTCGACAGGGGGTAGCACTGAAGCTTTCTTT | CASSFSTGGSTEAFF
TRBJ1-2 | - | TRBV6-1 | - | TGTGCCAGCAGTGGGACAGTCTATGGCTACACCTTC | CASSGTVYGYTF
TRBJ2-7 | - | TRBV9 | TRBD1 | TGTGCCAGCAGCATGGCGGACAGGGTCTACGAGCAGTACTTC | CASSMADRVYEQYF
TRBJ2-3 | - | TRBV10-3 | - | TGTGCCATCAGTGGGACGCCCGGGGGGCCAGATACGCAGTATTTT | CAISGTPGGPDTQYF
TRBJ2-7 | - | TRBV11-3 | TRBD1 | TGTGCCAGCAGCTATCTAGGGACAGGTGCCTACGAGCAGTACTTC | CASSYLGTGAYEQYF
TRBJ1-4 | - | TRBV5-1 | TRBD1 | TGCGCCAGCAGCTTGGGACAGGGGGATGAAAAACTGTTTTTT | CASSLGQGDEKLFF
TRBJ1-5 | - | TRBV6-5 | - | TGTGCCAGCAGCGGGCAGGGGTATAGCAATCAGCCCCAGCATTTT | CASSGQGYSNQPQHF
TRBJ2-2 | - | TRBV5-1 | - | TGCGCCAGCAGCTCCCAAAGTGTCACCGGGGAGCTGTTTTTT | CASSSQSVTGELFF
TRBJ2-3 | - | TRBV5-4 | TRBD2 | TGTGCCAGCAGCTTGGGGGCACAACTAGCGGGGGGCGGGCAAACGCAGTATTTT | CASSLGAQLAGGGQTQYF
TRBJ2-3 | - | TRBV27 | TRBD2 | TGTGCCACCTCGGGACTAACCACAGATACGCAGTATTTT | CATSGLTTDTQYF
TRBJ2-3 | - | TRBV30 | - | TGTGCCTGGAGTGTACCCCCGGGAATGAGGGCGGATACGCAGTATTTT | CAWSVPPGMRADTQYF
TRBJ2-7 | - | TRBV5-4 | - | TGTGCCAGCAGCGTAAAGACAGGTTCCCCCTACGAGCAGTACTTC | CASSVKTGSPYEQYF
TRBJ2-1 | - | TRBV7-3 | TRBD1 | TGTGCCAGCAGCTACTCGTTCCCGGTACAGGGGCGGAATGAGCAGTTCTTC | CASSYSFPVQGRNEQFF
TRBJ1-1 | - | TRBV11-1 | - | TGTGCCAGCAGCTTAGTTGGAAGGAACACTGAAGCTTTCTTT | CASSLVGRNTEAFF
TRBJ1-4 | - | TRBV7-9 | TRBD1 | TGTGCCAGCAGCACCGGACAGGGCCCTGAAAAACTGTTTTTT | CASSTGQGPEKLFF
TRBJ2-2 | - | TRBV5-1 | TRBD2 | TGCGCCAGCAGCTTGTGGCGGGAGGCCGGGGAGCTGTTTTTT | CASSLWREAGELFF
TRBJ2-2 | - | TRBV4-1 | - | TGCGCCAGCAGCCAAGAAAAGGTTTCTACCGGGGAGCTGTTTTTT | CASSQEKVSTGELFF
TRBJ2-7 | - | TRBV11-2 | - | TGTGCCAGCAGCGCGACCTACGAGCAGTACTTC | CASSATYEQYF
TRBJ2-3 | - | TRBV7-6 | TRBD1 | TGTGCCAGCAGCTTAGCTCCAGGGGGCAACACAGATACGCAGTATTTT | CASSLAPGGNTDTQYF
TRBJ2-3 | - | TRBV9 | TRBD1 | TGTGCCAGCAGGGCGGGACAGGGGTTCACAGATACGCAGTATTTT | CASRAGQGFTDTQYF
TRBJ1-6 | - | TRBV5-1 | - | TGCGCCAGCAGCTTGCGCTCCCCCTATAATTCACCCCTCCACTTT | CASSLRSPYNSPLHF
TRBJ2-6 | - | TRBV5-8 | - | TGTGCCAGCGCACCGGGACGGATCTCTGGGGCCAACGTCCTGACTTTC | CASAPGRISGANVLTF
TRBJ1-4 | once | TRBV6-5 | TRBD1 | TGTGCCAGCAGTTCCGAGGGGGCGCGTAACGAAAAACTGTTTTTT | CASSSEGARNEKLFF
TRBJ2-2 | - | TRBV18 | TRBD1 | TGTGCCAGCTCACCCGCCGGGACAGGGGCCACCGGGGAGCTGTTTTTT | CASSPAGTGATGELFF
TRBJ2-7 | - | TRBV5-5 | - | TGTGCCAGCAGCTTGGGGAATGTAGGCCCCTACGAGCAGTACTTC | CASSLGNVGPYEQYF
TRBJ1-1 | - | TRBV20-1 | - | TGCAGTGCTGTCGGCCGTGAAGCTTTCTTT | CSAVGREAFF
TRBJ1-2 | - | TRBV7-2 | - | TGTGCCAGCAGCCTACGATGGGGGGCCTATGGCTACACCTTC | CASSLRWGAYGYTF
TRBJ2-7 | - | TRBV10-1 | TRBD2 | TGCGCCAGCATCCAACTAGCGGGAGTCCTCTACGAGCAGTACTTC | CASIQLAGVLYEQYF
TRBJ2-4 | - | TRBV11-2 | - | TGTGCCAGCAGCTTATTTGACAGCAAAAACATTCAGTACTTC | CASSLFDSKNIQYF
TRBJ2-7 | - | TRBV6-1 | TRBD2 | TGTGCCAGCAGTCCTAGCGGGAGGGTAGGCTACGAGCAGTACTTC | CASSPSGRVGYEQYF
TRBJ1-1 | - | TRBV5-4 | - | TGTGCCAGCAGCATAGACCAGGGAGGCGGCCGGGAAGCTTTCTTT | CASSIDQGGGREAFF
TRBJ2-5 | - | TRBV11-3 | TRBD1 | TGTGCCAGCAGCCTCGGCCAGGGGGAAGAGACCCAGTACTTC | CASSLGQGEETQYF
TRBJ1-4 | - | TRBV7-9 | - | TGTGCCAGCAGCTCCGCAAAAGGTTGGGAAAAACTGTTTTTT | CASSSAKGWEKLFF
TRBJ1-1 | - | TRBV10-3 | - | TGTGCCATCAGTGAGTCGTGGAGGGTTAACGCTGAAGCTTTCTTT | CAISESWRVNAEAFF
TRBJ2-3 | - | TRBV7-8 | - | TGTGCCAGCAGCCCCTTGCTTACGCAGTATTTT | CASSPLLTQYF
TRBJ2-7 | - | TRBV6-5 | TRBD1 | TGTGCCAGCAGTTACCGGACAGGGGACGAGCAGTACTTC | CASSYRTGDEQYF
TRBJ1-1 | once | TRBV5-5 | - | TGTGCCAGCAGCTTGGGGACAGCGTGGAACACTGAAGCTTTCTTT | CASSLGTAWNTEAFF
TRBJ2-3 | - | TRBV9 | - | TGTGCCAGCAGCGTATCGCAGCAGTACACAGATACGCAGTATTTT | CASSVSQQYTDTQYF